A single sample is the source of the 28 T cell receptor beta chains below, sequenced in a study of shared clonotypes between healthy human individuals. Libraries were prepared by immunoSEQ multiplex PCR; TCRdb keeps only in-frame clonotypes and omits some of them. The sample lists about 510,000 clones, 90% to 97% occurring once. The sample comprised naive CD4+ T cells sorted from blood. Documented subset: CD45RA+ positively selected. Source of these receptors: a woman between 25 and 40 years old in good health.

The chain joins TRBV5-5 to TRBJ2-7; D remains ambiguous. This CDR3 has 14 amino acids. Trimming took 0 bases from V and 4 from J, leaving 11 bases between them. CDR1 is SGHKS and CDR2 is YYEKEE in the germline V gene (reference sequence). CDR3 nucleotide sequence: TGTGCCAGCAGCTTGGTCGGTGCTATGTACGAGCAGTACTTC. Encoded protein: CASSLVGAMYEQYF.

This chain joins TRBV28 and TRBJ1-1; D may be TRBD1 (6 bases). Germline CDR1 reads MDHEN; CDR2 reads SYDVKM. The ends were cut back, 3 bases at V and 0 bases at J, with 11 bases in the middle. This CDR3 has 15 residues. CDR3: CASSFRPGVNTEAFF. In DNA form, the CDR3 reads TGTGCCAGCAGTTTCCGGCCAGGGGTGAACACTGAAGCTTTCTTT.

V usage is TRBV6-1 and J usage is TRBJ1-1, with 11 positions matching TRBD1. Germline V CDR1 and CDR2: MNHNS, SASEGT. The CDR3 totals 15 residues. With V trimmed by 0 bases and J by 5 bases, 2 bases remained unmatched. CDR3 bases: TGTGCCAGCAGTGAAGCGGGGACAGGGGGTACTGAAGCTTTCTTT. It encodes CASSEAGTGGTEAFF.

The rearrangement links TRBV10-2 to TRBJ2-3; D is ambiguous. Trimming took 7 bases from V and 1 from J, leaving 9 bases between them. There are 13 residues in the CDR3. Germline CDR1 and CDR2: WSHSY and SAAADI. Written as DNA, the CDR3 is TGCGCCAGCAATTCCCCCGGCACAGATACGCAGTATTTT. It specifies CASNSPGTDTQYF.

The CDR3 DNA follows: TGCGCCAGCAGCTTTAACGGAGGCTCCTACGAGCAGTACTTC. This translates into CASSFNGGSYEQYF. The chain is built from TRBV5-1 and TRBJ2-7; the D gene is possibly TRBD2 (5 bases). The CDR3 is 14 amino acids. Trimming cost V 2 bases and J 0 bases, with 9 bases left between them. The V gene's germline CDR1 is SGHRS and CDR2 YFSETQ. Looking up the rest from reference TRBV5-1 and TRBJ2-7 gives the full variable domain: KAGVTQTPRYLIKTRGQQVTLSCSPISGHRSVSWYQQTPGQGLQFLFEYFSETQRNKGNFPGRFSGRQFSNSRSEMNVSTLELGDSALYLCASSFNGGSYEQYFGPGTRLTVT.

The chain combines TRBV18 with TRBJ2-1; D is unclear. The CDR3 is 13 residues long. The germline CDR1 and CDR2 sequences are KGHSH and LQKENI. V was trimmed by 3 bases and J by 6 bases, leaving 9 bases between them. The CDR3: CASSPLASNEQFF. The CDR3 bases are TGTGCCAGCTCACCCTTGGCCTCCAATGAGCAGTTCTTC.

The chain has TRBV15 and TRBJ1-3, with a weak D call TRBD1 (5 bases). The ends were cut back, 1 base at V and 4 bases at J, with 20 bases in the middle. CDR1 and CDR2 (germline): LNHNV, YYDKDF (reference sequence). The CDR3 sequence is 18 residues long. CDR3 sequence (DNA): TGTGCCACCAGCAGAGTCTTTGCAGGGTCCGGGAGAGGAAACACCATATATTTT. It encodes CATSRVFAGSGRGNTIYF.

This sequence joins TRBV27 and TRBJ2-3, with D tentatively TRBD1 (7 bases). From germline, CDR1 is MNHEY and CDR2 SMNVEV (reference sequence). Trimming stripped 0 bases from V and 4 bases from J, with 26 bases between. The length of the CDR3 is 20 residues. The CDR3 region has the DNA TGTGCCAGCAGTTTATCCCCCCCTACCCAGACAGGGTCGGGGGCAGATACGCAGTATTTT. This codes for CASSLSPPTQTGSGADTQYF.

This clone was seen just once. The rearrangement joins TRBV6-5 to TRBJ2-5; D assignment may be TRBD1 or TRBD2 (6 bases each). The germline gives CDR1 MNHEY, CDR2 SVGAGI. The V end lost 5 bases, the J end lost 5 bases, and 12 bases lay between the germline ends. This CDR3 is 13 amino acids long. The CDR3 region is CASSARRGETQYF. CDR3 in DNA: TGTGCCAGCAGTGCTAGGAGGGGGGAGACCCAGTACTTC.

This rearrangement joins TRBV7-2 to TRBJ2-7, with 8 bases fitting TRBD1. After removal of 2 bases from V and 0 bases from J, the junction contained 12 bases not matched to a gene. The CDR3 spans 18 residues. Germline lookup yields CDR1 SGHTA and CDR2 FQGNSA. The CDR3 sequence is CASSLHRSGTGSSYEQYF. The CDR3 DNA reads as TGTGCCAGCAGCTTACATAGATCCGGGACAGGAAGCTCCTACGAGCAGTACTTC.

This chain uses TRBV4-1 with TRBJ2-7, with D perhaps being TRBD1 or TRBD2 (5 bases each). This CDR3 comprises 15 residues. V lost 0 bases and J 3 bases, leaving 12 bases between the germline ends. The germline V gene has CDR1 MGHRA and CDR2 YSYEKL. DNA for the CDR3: TGCGCCAGCAGCCAAGATCCGCTGGGGGACTACGAGCAGTACTTC. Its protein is CASSQDPLGDYEQYF.

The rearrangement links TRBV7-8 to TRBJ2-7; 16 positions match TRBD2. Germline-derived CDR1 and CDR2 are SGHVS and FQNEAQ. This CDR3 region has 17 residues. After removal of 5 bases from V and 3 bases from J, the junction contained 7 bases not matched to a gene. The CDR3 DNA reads TGTGCCAGCAGCGGACCGGGACTAGCGGGAGGGTACTACGAGCAGTACTTC. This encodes CASSGPGLAGGYYEQYF.

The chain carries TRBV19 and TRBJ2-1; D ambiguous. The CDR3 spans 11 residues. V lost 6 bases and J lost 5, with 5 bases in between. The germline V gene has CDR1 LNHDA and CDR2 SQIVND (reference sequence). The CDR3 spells CASRRNNEQFF. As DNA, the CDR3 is TGTGCCAGTAGAAGGAACAATGAGCAGTTCTTC. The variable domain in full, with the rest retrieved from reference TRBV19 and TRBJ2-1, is DGGITQSPKYLFRKEGQNVTLSCEQNLNHDAMYWYRQDPGQGLRLIYYSQIVNDFQKGDIAEGYSVSREKKESFPLTVTSAQKNPTAFYLCASRRNNEQFFGPGTRLTVL.

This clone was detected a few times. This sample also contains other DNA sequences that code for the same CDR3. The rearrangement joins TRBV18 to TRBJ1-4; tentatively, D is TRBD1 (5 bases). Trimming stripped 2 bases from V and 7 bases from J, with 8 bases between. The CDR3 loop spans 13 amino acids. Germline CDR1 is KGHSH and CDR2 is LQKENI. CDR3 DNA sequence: TGTGCCAGCTCACCAGGGCAGGGTGAAAAACTGTTTTTT. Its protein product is CASSPGQGEKLFF.

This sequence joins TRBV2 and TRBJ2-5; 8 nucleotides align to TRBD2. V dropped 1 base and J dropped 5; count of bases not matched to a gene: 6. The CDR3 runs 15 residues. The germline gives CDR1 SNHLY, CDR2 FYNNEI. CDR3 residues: CASSEEAGDGETQYF. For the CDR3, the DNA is TGTGCCAGCAGTGAAGAAGCGGGAGACGGGGAGACCCAGTACTTC.

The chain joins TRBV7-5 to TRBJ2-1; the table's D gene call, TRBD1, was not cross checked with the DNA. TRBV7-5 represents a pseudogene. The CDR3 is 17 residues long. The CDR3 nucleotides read TGTGTCAGAAGCTTAGTCTCCTCAGGACAGGGCTACAATGAGCAGTTCTTC. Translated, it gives CVRSLVSSGQGYNEQFF.

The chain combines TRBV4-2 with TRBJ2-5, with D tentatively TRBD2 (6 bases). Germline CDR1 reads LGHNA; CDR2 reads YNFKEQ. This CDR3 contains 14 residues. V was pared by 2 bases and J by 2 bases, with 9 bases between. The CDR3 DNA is TGTGCCAGCAGCCAATCCGGGGGTCAAGAGACCCAGTACTTC. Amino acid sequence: CASSQSGGQETQYF.

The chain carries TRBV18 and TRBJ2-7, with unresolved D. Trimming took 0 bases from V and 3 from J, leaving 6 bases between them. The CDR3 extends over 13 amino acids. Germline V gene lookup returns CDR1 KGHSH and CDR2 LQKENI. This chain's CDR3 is CASSPPQDYEQYF. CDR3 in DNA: TGTGCCAGCTCACCACCCCAGGACTACGAGCAGTACTTC.

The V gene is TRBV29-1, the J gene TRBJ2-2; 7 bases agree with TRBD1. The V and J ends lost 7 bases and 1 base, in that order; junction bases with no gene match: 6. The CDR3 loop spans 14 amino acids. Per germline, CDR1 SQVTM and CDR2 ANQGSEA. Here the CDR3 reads CSAGRDRNTGELFF. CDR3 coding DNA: TGCAGCGCTGGACGGGACAGGAACACCGGGGAGCTGTTTTTT.

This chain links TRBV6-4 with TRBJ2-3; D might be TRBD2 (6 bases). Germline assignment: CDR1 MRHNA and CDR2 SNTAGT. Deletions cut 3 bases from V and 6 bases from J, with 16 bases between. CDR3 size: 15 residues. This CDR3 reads CASSDTSSHADTQYF. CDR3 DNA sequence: TGTGCCAGCAGTGATACTAGCAGCCACGCGGATACGCAGTATTTT.

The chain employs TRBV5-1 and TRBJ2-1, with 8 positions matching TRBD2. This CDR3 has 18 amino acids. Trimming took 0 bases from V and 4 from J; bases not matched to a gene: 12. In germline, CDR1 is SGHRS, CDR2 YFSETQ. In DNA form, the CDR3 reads TGCGCCAGCAGCTTGGAGGTCCTAGCGGGCCCGGGGTACAATGAGCAGTTCTTC. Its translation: CASSLEVLAGPGYNEQFF. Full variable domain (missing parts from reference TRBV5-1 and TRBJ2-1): KAGVTQTPRYLIKTRGQQVTLSCSPISGHRSVSWYQQTPGQGLQFLFEYFSETQRNKGNFPGRFSGRQFSNSRSEMNVSTLELGDSALYLCASSLEVLAGPGYNEQFFGPGTRLTVL.

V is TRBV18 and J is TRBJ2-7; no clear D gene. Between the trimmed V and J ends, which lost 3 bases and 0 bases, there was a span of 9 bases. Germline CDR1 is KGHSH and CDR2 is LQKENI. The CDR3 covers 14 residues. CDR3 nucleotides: TGTGCCAGCTCACCGCGACTGAGCTCCTACGAGCAGTACTTC. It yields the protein CASSPRLSSYEQYF.

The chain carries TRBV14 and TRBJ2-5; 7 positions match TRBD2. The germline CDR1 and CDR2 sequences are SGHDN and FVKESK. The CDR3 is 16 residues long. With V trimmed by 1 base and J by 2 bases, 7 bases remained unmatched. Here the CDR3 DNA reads TGTGCCAGCAGCCAAGGTCCGGGGGAGGGGCAAGAGACCCAGTACTTC. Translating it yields CASSQGPGEGQETQYF.

CDR3 nucleotides: TGTGCCAGTGGTACAATTAGCGGGAGGGCCTACAATGAGCAGTTCTTC. Amino acid sequence: CASGTISGRAYNEQFF. The gene calls are TRBV19 and TRBJ2-1, with 11 bases lining up with TRBD2. Germline V gives CDR1 LNHDA, CDR2 SQIVND (reference sequence). With V trimmed by 8 bases and J by 2 bases, 8 bases remained unmatched. There are 16 residues in the CDR3.

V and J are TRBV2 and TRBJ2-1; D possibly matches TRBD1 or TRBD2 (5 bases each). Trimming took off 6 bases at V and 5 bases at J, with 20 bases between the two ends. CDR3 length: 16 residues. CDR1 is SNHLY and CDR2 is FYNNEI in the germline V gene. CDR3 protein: CASSGAGKATNNEQFF. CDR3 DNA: TGTGCCAGCAGCGGGGCAGGGAAGGCTACCAACAATGAGCAGTTCTTC.

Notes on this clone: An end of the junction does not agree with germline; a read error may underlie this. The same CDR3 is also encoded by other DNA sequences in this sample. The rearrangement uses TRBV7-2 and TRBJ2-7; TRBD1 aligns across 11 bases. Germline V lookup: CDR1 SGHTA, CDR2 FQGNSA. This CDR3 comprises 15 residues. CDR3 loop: CASSSLGTGGYEQYF. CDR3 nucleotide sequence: TGTGCTAGCAGCTCCCTTGGGACAGGGGGCTACGAGCAGTACTTC.

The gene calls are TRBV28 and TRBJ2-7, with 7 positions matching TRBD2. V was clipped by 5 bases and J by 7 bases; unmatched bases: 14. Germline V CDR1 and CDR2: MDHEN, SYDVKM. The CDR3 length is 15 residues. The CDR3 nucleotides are TGTGCCAGCAGTGGGGCTAGCGGACTACTACTAGAGCAGTACTTC. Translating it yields CASSGASGLLLEQYF.

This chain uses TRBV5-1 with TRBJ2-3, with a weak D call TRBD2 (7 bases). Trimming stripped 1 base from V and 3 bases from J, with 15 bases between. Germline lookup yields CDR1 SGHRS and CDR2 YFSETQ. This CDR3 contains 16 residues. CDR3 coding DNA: TGCGCCAGCAGCTTGTTTGGCGGGGGCCAAACAGATACGCAGTATTTT. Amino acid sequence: CASSLFGGGQTDTQYF.